This T cell receptor (beta chain) appears in the sequencing data of a study of radiation and T cells in renal cell carcinoma. Study conclusions and caveats: Pretreatment tumor biopsies were lacking, so baseline clonotypes are unknown. From baseline, blood top tumor clonotypes peaked at 2 weeks post-radiation.

This clone was observed once. The antigen remains undetermined. Regarding time point: blood 2 weeks post-SBRT. Treatment here: 15 Gy SBRT to primary tumor, nephrectomy 4 weeks later. Generated by immunoSEQ multiplex PCR, the TCRdb table keeps only in-frame clones and is missing some. The table lists around 70,000 clones, 82% of them singletons, with around 5.5% in the top ten. This TCR derives from a man in his 60s with renal cell carcinoma. The sequenced sample was blood, obtained from a patient whose treatment included radiotherapy and nephrectomy.

DNA for the CDR3: TGTGCCAGCAGTAACCTGGGACAGTCATTATCCAATGAGCAGTTCTTC. Protein: CASSNLGQSLSNEQFF. This chain joins TRBV28 and TRBJ2-1; 7 bases line up with TRBD1. CDR3 length: 16 residues. Per germline, CDR1 MDHEN and CDR2 SYDVKM. J lost 6 bases, V lost 5 bases, and 13 bases had no gene match.